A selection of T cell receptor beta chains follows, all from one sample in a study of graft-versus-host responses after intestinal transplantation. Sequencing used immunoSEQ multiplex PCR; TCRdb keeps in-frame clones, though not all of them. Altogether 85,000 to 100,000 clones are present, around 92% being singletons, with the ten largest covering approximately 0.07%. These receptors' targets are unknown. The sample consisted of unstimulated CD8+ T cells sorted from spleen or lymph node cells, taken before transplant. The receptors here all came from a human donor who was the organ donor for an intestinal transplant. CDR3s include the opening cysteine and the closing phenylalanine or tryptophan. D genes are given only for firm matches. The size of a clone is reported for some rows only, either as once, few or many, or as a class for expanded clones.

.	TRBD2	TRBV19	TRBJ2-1	TGTGCCAGTAGCGGGAGGGCTTACAATGAGCAGTTCTTC	CASSGRAYNEQFF
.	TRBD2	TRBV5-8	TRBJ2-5	TGTGCCAGCAGCTCGGGACTAGCGGGCATCCAAGAGACCCAGTACTTC	CASSSGLAGIQETQYF
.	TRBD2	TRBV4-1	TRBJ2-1	TGCGCCAGCAGCCAAGGACTAGCGGGAGTTGTTGAGCAGTTCTTC	CASSQGLAGVVEQFF
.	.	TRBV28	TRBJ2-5	TGTGCCAGCAGTTTAAGAGTAGCCTTCCAAGAGACCCAGTACTTC	CASSLRVAFQETQYF
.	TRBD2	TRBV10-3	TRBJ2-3	TGTGCCATCAGCCCTGGTCACGGGGGGGCTACAGATACGCAGTATTTT	CAISPGHGGATDTQYF
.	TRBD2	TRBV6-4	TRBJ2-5	TGTGCCAGCAGTGTAACAACCCACAGACTAGCGGGATTGCAAGAGACCCAGTACTTC	CASSVTTHRLAGLQETQYF
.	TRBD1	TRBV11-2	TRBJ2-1	TGTGCCAGCAGCTTATTGAGACAGGGGGCTATTAGTTCCTACAATGAGCAGTTCTTC	CASSLLRQGAISSYNEQFF
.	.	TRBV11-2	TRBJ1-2	TGTGCCAGCAGCCACAGGGAGTCAGTCTATGGCTACACCTTC	CASSHRESVYGYTF
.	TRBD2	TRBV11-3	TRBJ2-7	TGTGCCAGCAGCTCCCGCCCTAGCGGCTCCACCTACGAGCAGTACTTC	CASSSRPSGSTYEQYF
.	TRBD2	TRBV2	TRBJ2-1	TGTGCCAGCAGTTGGACTAGCGGGAGTTCGGTTGAGCAGTTCTTC	CASSWTSGSSVEQFF
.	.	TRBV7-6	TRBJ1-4	TGTGCCAGCAGCCACCTACAGGGTTCGGGTGAAAAACTGTTTTTT	CASSHLQGSGEKLFF
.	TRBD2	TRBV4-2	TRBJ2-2	TGTGCCAGCAGCCCTCAGATTAGCGGGGGGAACACCGGGGAGCTGTTTTTT	CASSPQISGGNTGELFF
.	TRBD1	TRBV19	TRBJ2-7	TGTGCCAGTAGTATTCCGGGACAGGGGGCCTACGAGCAGTACTTC	CASSIPGQGAYEQYF
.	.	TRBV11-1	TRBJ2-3	TGTGCCAGCAGCCCACTGCGGGATCCCACAGATACGCAGTATTTT	CASSPLRDPTDTQYF
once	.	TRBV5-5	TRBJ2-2	TGTGCCAGCAGCTCTCAAACTCTGCACACCGGGGAGCTGTTTTTT	CASSSQTLHTGELFF
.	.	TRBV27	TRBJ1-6	TGTGCCAGCAGTTTCCAGGGCTGGTCCTATAATTCACCCCTCCACTTT	CASSFQGWSYNSPLHF
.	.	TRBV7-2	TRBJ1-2	TGTGCCAGCAGCCTACACAGGGTTGGAGGCTACACCTTC	CASSLHRVGGYTF
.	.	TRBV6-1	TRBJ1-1	TGTGCCAGCAGTGAACTTAAGAGAGGTGAAGCTTTCTTT	CASSELKRGEAFF
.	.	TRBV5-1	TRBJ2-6	TGCGCCAGCAGCCACGCGACTGGGGCCAACGTCCTGACTTTC	CASSHATGANVLTF
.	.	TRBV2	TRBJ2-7	TGTGCCAGCACCAGCTACGAGCAGTACTTC	CASTSYEQYF
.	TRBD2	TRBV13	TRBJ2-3	TGTGCCAGCAGCTTAGGGACTAGCGCGCTAGATACGCAGTATTTT	CASSLGTSALDTQYF
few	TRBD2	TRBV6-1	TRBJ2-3	TGTGCCAGCAGTGAGACTAGCGGGGGGGCAGATACGCAGTATTTT	CASSETSGGADTQYF
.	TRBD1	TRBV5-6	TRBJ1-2	TGTGCCAGCAGCTGGGGGACAGATTCCTATGGCTACACCTTC	CASSWGTDSYGYTF
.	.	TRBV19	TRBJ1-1	TGTGCCAGTAGTATAGGTGTGACAGCGAACACTGAAGCTTTCTTT	CASSIGVTANTEAFF
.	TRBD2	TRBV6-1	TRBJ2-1	TGTGCCAGCAGTTTCAGGACTAGCGGGGACAATGAGCAGTTCTTC	CASSFRTSGDNEQFF
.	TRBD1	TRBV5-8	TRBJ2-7	TGTGCCAGCAGCTCATACCAACAGGGGACGTCCTCCTACGAGCAGTACTTC	CASSSYQQGTSSYEQYF
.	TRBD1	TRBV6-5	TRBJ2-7	TGTGCCAGCAATCGACAGGGCCACTACGAGCAGTACTTC	CASNRQGHYEQYF
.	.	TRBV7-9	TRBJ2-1	TGTGCCAGCAGCTTTTCTATCGGGACTTCAACCCTTGAGCAGTTCTTC	CASSFSIGTSTLEQFF
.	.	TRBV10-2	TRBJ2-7	TGCGCCGGCAGGGGGACTAGCTCCTACGAGCAGTACTTC	CAGRGTSSYEQYF
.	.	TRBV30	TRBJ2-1	TGTGCCTGGAGTGTGGGGCGGAACAATGAGCAGTTCTTC	CAWSVGRNNEQFF